Each of the 18 T cell receptor beta chains below was sequenced from the same sample in a study of regulatory T cells in long-lasting Graves disease. With iRepertoire HTBI primers and Arm-PCR of CDR3 regions, TCR beta libraries were built. TCRdb re-called the multiplex PCR reads with MiXCR, one entry per CDR3 protein. The repertoire has 300,000 to 500,000 distinct CDR3 sequences, around 20% of them found once; the top ten carry less than 25%. Time point noted: persistent/refractory GD, antithyroid drugs over 5 years with positive TRAb. The TCR library used RNA extracted from PBMCs. The sequencing used peripheral blood mononuclear cells (PBMCs), collected when the disease was refractory, from a patient treated with antithyroid drugs. The receptors come from a female donor with Graves disease.

The table lists this clonotype with many counts. The J gene is TRBJ2-5, the V gene TRBV28, with D tentatively TRBD2 (6 bases). This CDR3 contains 18 residues. Per germline, CDR1 MDHEN and CDR2 SYDVKM. Trimming removed 4 bases from V and 1 base from J, with 22 bases in between. CDR3 DNA: TGTGCCAGCAGTTCCCGGGGCCTAGCGAATCAAATCCAAGAGACCCAGTACTTC. It yields the protein CASSSRGLANQIQETQYF.

The rearrangement joins TRBV7-2 to TRBJ1-1; D remains ambiguous. V lost 1 base and J 3 bases, leaving 6 bases between the germline ends. The CDR3 runs to 13 residues. Germline CDR1 SGHTA, CDR2 FQGNSA. CDR3 in DNA: TGTGCCAGCAGCTTAGTAGGGTACACTGAAGCTTTCTTT. It codes for CASSLVGYTEAFF.

This clonotype was detected ten times or more. The V call is TRBV30, the J call TRBJ1-3, with TRBD1 as a possible D gene (5 bases). Germline V gene data show CDR1 as GTSNPN and CDR2 as SVGIG (reference sequence). V was cut by 4 bases and J by 0 bases, with 13 bases left in between. CDR3 size: 15 residues. This CDR3 reads CAWTPGTFSGNTIYF. The CDR3 nucleotides are TGTGCCTGGACCCCGGGGACTTTCTCTGGAAACACCATATATTTT. Full variable domain (missing parts from reference TRBV30 and TRBJ1-3): SQTIHQWPATLVQPVGSPLSLECTVEGTSNPNLYWYRQAAGRGLQLLFYSVGIGQISSEVPQNLSASRPQDRQFILSSKKLLLSDSGFYLCAWTPGTFSGNTIYFGEGSWLTVV.

This clonotype was detected many times. V gene TRBV28 combines with J gene TRBJ2-4; D might be TRBD2 (5 bases). Germline V gene lookup returns CDR1 MDHEN and CDR2 SYDVKM. V gave up 6 bases and J gave up 0 bases, with 18 bases separating them. This CDR3 is 17 amino acids long. The CDR3 loop reads CASSQRGRKGAKNIQYF. CDR3 bases: TGTGCCAGCAGCCAACGAGGGAGAAAGGGAGCCAAAAACATTCAGTACTTC.

This clonotype was seen a handful of times. This may come from a read error, since a much larger clone is one base off. The chain employs TRBV12-3 or TRBV12-4 and TRBJ2-2; D call uncertain. The CDR3 covers 12 residues. The V and J ends lost 2 bases and 7 bases respectively, with 5 bases between them. The DNA for the CDR3 is TGTGCCAGCAGTTTACCGGTCGGGGAGCTGTTTTTT. Amino acids: CASSLPVGELFF.

There are many counts of this clonotype. The chain combines TRBV18 with TRBJ2-5; 9 bases are shared with TRBD1. J was trimmed by 3 bases and V by 3 bases; bases with no gene match: 5. The germline gives CDR1 KGHSH, CDR2 LQKENI. The CDR3 is 15 residues long. The CDR3 DNA reads TGTGCCAGCTCACCGGGACAGGGTTCCGAAGAGACCCAGTACTTC. Amino acid sequence: CASSPGQGSEETQYF.

Turning to this clonotype: The CDR3 ends on some other residue instead of the conserved phenylalanine or tryptophan, so this is likely a read error. V is TRBV11-2 and J is TRBJ1-1, with D possibly being TRBD1 (6 bases). The CDR3 spans 13 residues. Germline V gene lookup returns CDR1 SGHAT and CDR2 FQNNGV. V was clipped by 2 bases and J by 5 bases, with 9 bases between them. Written as DNA, the CDR3 is TGTGCCAGCAGCTTAAAGGGGGGTACTGAAGCTTTCCTT. Translation gives CASSLKGGTEAFL.

This rearrangement joins TRBV12-3 or TRBV12-4 to TRBJ2-3, with D perhaps TRBD1 (5 bases). The CDR3 is 16 residues long. V was shortened by 5 bases and J by 3 bases, with 18 bases between the two germline ends. This CDR3 is CASSPSTDTGTDTQYF. CDR3 coding DNA: TGTGCCAGCAGTCCCTCGACGGACACCGGTACAGATACGCAGTATTTT.

The J gene is TRBJ2-2, the V gene TRBV24-1; the D is unclear. The CDR3 consists of 16 residues. Germline V gives CDR1 KGHDR, CDR2 SFDVKD. The germline V and J ends were trimmed by 2 bases and 0 bases, with 9 bases remaining between them. For the CDR3, the DNA is TGTGCCACCAGTGATTCTCTACAACCGAACACCGGGGAGCTGTTTTTT. It yields the protein CATSDSLQPNTGELFF.

This clonotype has more than one count but fewer than ten. The V call is TRBV19, the J call TRBJ2-7; D unresolved. The V and J ends lost 0 bases and 3 bases respectively, with 9 bases between them. The CDR3 is 14 amino acids. Germline lookup yields CDR1 LNHDA and CDR2 SQIVND (reference sequence). The DNA of the CDR3 is TGTGCCAGTAGTATAGATCAGTACAGCTACGAGCAGTACTTC. Amino acid sequence: CASSIDQYSYEQYF.

This clonotype was seen only a few times. This CDR3 reads CAWTQDRALQTPEQYF. For the CDR3, the DNA is TGTGCCTGGACACAGGACAGGGCATTGCAAACCCCCGAGCAGTACTTC. The V and J genes are TRBV30 and TRBJ2-7, with 8 bases lining up with TRBD1. The CDR3 covers 16 residues. Per the germline V gene, CDR1 is GTSNPN and CDR2 is SVGIG (reference sequence). V shed 4 bases, J shed 6 bases, and the junction held 17 bases outside the gene matches.

This clonotype was detected a few times. The gene calls are TRBV30 and TRBJ2-3; D perhaps matches TRBD2 (6 bases). V lost 0 bases and J lost 6, with 7 bases in between. Germline CDR1 is GTSNPN and CDR2 is SVGIG (reference sequence). The CDR3 is made up of 12 amino acids. CDR3 in amino acids: CAWSVGGDTQYF. CDR3 DNA: TGTGCCTGGAGTGTAGGAGGGGATACGCAGTATTTT.

This clonotype came up many times. The chain has TRBV7-9 and TRBJ2-5; tentatively, D is TRBD1 (6 bases). This CDR3 is 14 amino acids long. Trimming shortened V by 10 bases and J by 5 bases, and 20 bases separated the two germline ends. Per the germline V gene, CDR1 is SEHNR and CDR2 is FQNEAQ (reference sequence). CDR3 region: CANTKDERGETQYF. The CDR3 DNA reads as TGTGCCAACACCAAAGATGAGAGGGGGGAGACCCAGTACTTC.

In its sample, this clonotype was seen many times. The J gene is TRBJ1-2, the V gene TRBV12-3 or TRBV12-4, with D possibly matching TRBD1 (5 bases). The CDR3 has 14 amino acids. The ends were cut back, 2 bases at V and 4 bases at J, with 11 bases in the middle. CDR3 region: CASSLWGSGYGYTF. CDR3 DNA: TGTGCCAGCAGTTTATGGGGGTCCGGCTATGGCTACACCTTC.

The chain employs TRBV14 and TRBJ1-6, with 9 positions matching TRBD1. The J segment lost 12 bases and the V segment lost 4 bases, leaving 7 bases of the junction unmatched. This CDR3 is 14 amino acids long. The germline V gene has CDR1 SGHDN and CDR2 FVKESK. CDR3 in DNA: TGTGCCAGCAGCCTTACAGGGGGCCGGGGACCCCTCCACTTT. Protein sequence: CASSLTGGRGPLHF.

The genes are TRBV11-3 and TRBJ2-4; either TRBD1 or TRBD2 may supply D (5 bases each). In germline, CDR1 is SGHNT, CDR2 YENEEA. The CDR3 is 14 residues long. The V and J ends lost 3 bases and 9 bases respectively, with 15 bases between them. The CDR3, as DNA: TGTGCCAGCAGCTTGGATCCGGGACGCAGCATTCAGTACTTC. It translates to CASSLDPGRSIQYF. Combining the CDR3 with reference TRBV11-3 and TRBJ2-4 gives the whole variable domain EAGVVQSPRYKIIEKKQPVAFWCNPISGHNTLYWYLQNLGQGPELLIRYENEEAVDDSQLPKDRFSAERLKGVDSTLKIQPAELGDSAVYLCASSLDPGRSIQYFGAGTRLSVL.

The V gene is TRBV7-8, the J gene TRBJ2-6; D call uncertain. Germline values: CDR1 SGHVS, CDR2 FQNEAQ. V was cut by 5 bases and J by 0 bases, with 20 bases left in between. The CDR3 has 19 residues. The CDR3 here is CASSPLSFGVASGANVLTF. In nucleotides, the CDR3 is TGTGCCAGCAGCCCCTTATCCTTTGGGGTTGCCTCTGGGGCCAACGTCCTGACTTTC. The full variable domain, rest sourced from reference TRBV7-8 and TRBJ2-6, is GAGVSQSPRYKVAKRGQDVALRCDPISGHVSLFWYQQALGQGPEFLTYFQNEAQLDKSGLPSDRFFAERPEGSVSTLKIQRTQQEDSAVYLCASSPLSFGVASGANVLTFGAGSRLTVL.

This clonotype was counted a few times. The chain carries TRBV29-1 and TRBJ2-2; 8 bases fit TRBD2. Germline V CDR1 and CDR2: SQVTM, ANQGSEA. The CDR3 contains 16 residues. After removal of 3 bases from V and 0 bases from J, the junction contained 6 bases not matched to a gene. The CDR3 spells CSVEGLAGTNTGELFF. The CDR3 DNA reads as TGCAGCGTTGAGGGGTTAGCGGGAACGAACACCGGGGAGCTGTTTTTT.